The 16 T cell receptor beta chains presented below share a single source sample, sequenced in a study of a mutant IDH1 vaccine in newly diagnosed glioma. For these receptors, no antigen is known. Profiling relied on immunoSEQ multiplex PCR, and the TCRdb table lists in-frame clones only, not all of them. The sample carries 31,000 or so clones, roughly 80% recorded once. The sample's time point: week 47, end of study. In the vaccine, a single dose held 300 ug of the mutant IDH1 20-mer peptide, along with topical imiquimod. This sample comprised PBMCs, obtained from a glioma patient whose treatment included an IDH1 peptide vaccine. The receptor source for this set is a man aged 30 to 45 with glioma.

In this sample, this clone turned up a few times. The chain has TRBV6-4 and TRBJ2-1; 11 bases map to TRBD2. V shed 8 bases, J shed 5 bases, and the junction held 5 bases outside the gene matches. CDR3 length: 14 amino acids. The germline V gene has CDR1 MRHNA and CDR2 SNTAGT. This CDR3 is CASDSGRAHNEQFF. The CDR3 DNA sequence: TGTGCCAGCGATAGCGGGAGGGCCCACAATGAGCAGTTCTTC.

The chain links TRBV5-1 to TRBJ2-5; the D gene is possibly TRBD1 (6 bases). Trimming took 4 bases from V and 4 from J, leaving 14 bases between them. Germline-derived CDR1 and CDR2 are SGHRS and YFSETQ. The CDR3 has 14 residues. The DNA of the CDR3 is TGCGCCAGCAGCATATACAGGGTGGGAGAGACCCAGTACTTC. Translated, it gives CASSIYRVGETQYF.

This clone was detected a few times. V gene TRBV19 combines with J gene TRBJ2-7, with TRBD1 matching 7 bases. The germline gives CDR1 LNHDA, CDR2 SQIVND (reference sequence). The CDR3 runs to 16 residues. With V trimmed by 3 bases and J by 2 bases, 10 bases remained unmatched. CDR3 protein: CASSIQGVSVPYEQYF. CDR3 nucleotides: TGTGCCAGTAGTATTCAGGGGGTGAGTGTCCCCTACGAGCAGTACTTC.

V is TRBV11-3 and J is TRBJ1-1; the match to TRBD1 covers 9 bases. The CDR3 extends over 14 amino acids. With V trimmed by 5 bases and J by 5 bases, 6 bases remained unmatched. The germline CDR1 and CDR2 sequences are SGHNT and YENEEA. The CDR3: CASSPRTGETEAFF. CDR3 in DNA: TGTGCCAGCAGCCCTCGGACAGGGGAAACTGAAGCTTTCTTT.

This clone was seen once. The V call is TRBV15, the J call TRBJ1-5, with D unclear. The V gene lost 3 bases and the J gene lost 3 bases, with 15 bases spanning the gap. This CDR3 has 16 amino acids. CDR1 and CDR2 (germline): LNHNV, YYDKDF (reference sequence). The CDR3 loop reads CATSRQILEINQPQHF. The CDR3 DNA sequence: TGTGCCACCAGCAGGCAAATTCTAGAGATCAATCAGCCCCAGCATTTT.

The chain carries TRBV4-1 and TRBJ2-7; 7 bases align to TRBD1. The trim removed 2 bases at V and 1 base at J, leaving 2 bases unmatched. The CDR3 is made up of 14 amino acids. Germline V gives CDR1 MGHRA, CDR2 YSYEKL. CDR3 loop: CASSQRQGSYEQYF. CDR3 nucleotide sequence: TGCGCCAGCAGCCAAAGACAGGGATCCTACGAGCAGTACTTC.

The chain combines TRBV7-9 with TRBJ1-4; D call uncertain. The CDR3 runs to 15 residues. Germline CDR1 reads SEHNR; CDR2 reads FQNEAQ (reference sequence). With 4 bases removed from V and 2 bases from J, the gap between germline ends came to 11 bases. CDR3 amino acids: CASSSYRETNEKLFF. CDR3 DNA sequence: TGTGCCAGCAGCTCATACAGAGAGACTAATGAAAAACTGTTTTTT.

V usage is TRBV5-1 and J usage is TRBJ2-7; D may be TRBD2 (5 bases). Trimming pared 5 bases from V and 4 bases from J, leaving 19 bases between. Germline CDR1 is SGHRS and CDR2 is YFSETQ. This CDR3 is 15 amino acids long. CDR3 residues: CASRFGRSGIYEQYF. The CDR3 nucleotides are TGCGCCAGCAGATTTGGACGGTCGGGGATTTACGAGCAGTACTTC.

CDR3 bases: TGCGCCAGCAGCTTGGGGGCAGGTTTAGCTTTCTTT. As protein: CASSLGAGLAFF. The rearrangement joins TRBV5-1 to TRBJ1-1, with D unresolved. CDR1 is SGHRS, CDR2 YFSETQ, per germline. CDR3 size: 12 residues. Trimming removed 0 bases at V and 10 bases at J, with 10 bases between.

This clone has only a few counts. The V gene is TRBV7-2, the J gene TRBJ2-7; 9 nucleotides agree with TRBD1. With 2 bases clipped from V and 3 bases from J, the junction kept 5 bases outside the gene matches. The CDR3 contains 15 residues. CDR1 SGHTA and CDR2 FQGNSA come from the germline V gene. For the CDR3, the DNA is TGTGCCAGCAGCTTACGGGCGACAGGGGGCTACGAGCAGTACTTC. Translation gives CASSLRATGGYEQYF.

The chain couples TRBV30 to TRBJ2-7, with D unclear. CDR1 GTSNPN and CDR2 SVGIG come from the germline V gene (reference sequence). The CDR3 contains 12 residues. V gave up 4 bases and J gave up 1 base, with 8 bases separating them. In DNA form, the CDR3 reads TGTGCCTGGAAAGGAAGTTCCTACGAGCAGTACTTC. It specifies CAWKGSSYEQYF.

This clone has more than one count but fewer than ten. V and J are TRBV10-3 and TRBJ1-1, with D uncertain. CDR1 and CDR2 from the germline V gene are ENHRY and SYGVKD. Trimming removed 11 bases from V and 1 base from J, with 8 bases in between. The CDR3 is 11 residues long. The CDR3, as DNA: TGTGCCGCGACGGGGAACACTGAAGCTTTCTTT. Encoded protein: CAATGNTEAFF.

The V gene is TRBV28, the J gene TRBJ2-2; D gene unclear. This CDR3 has 13 amino acids. V lost 6 bases to trimming and J lost 1 base, with 6 bases between them. The germline V gene has CDR1 MDHEN and CDR2 SYDVKM. Written as DNA, the CDR3 is TGTGCCAGCAGACACCTGAACACCGGGGAGCTGTTTTTT. This translates into CASRHLNTGELFF.

This chain links TRBV7-2 with TRBJ1-3; no clear D gene. The CDR3 sequence is 15 residues long. Per germline, CDR1 SGHTA and CDR2 FQGNSA. Trimming shortened V by 8 bases and J by 4 bases, and 18 bases separated the two germline ends. CDR3: CASRPDLEHGNTIYF. The CDR3 DNA is TGTGCCAGCCGACCGGACCTGGAACACGGAAACACCATATATTTT.

V is TRBV4-3 and J is TRBJ2-3, with TRBD1 matching over 8 bases. Germline assignment: CDR1 LGHNA and CDR2 YSLEER. After removal of 2 bases from V and 4 bases from J, the junction contained 5 bases not matched to a gene. The CDR3 extends over 15 amino acids. The CDR3 region is CASSQLDRESDTQYF. CDR3 DNA sequence: TGCGCCAGCAGCCAACTGGACAGGGAGTCAGATACGCAGTATTTT.

The rearrangement uses TRBV6-1 and TRBJ1-4; D is uncertain. Trimming left V 4 bases short and J 7 bases short, with 22 bases between. The germline V gene has CDR1 MNHNS and CDR2 SASEGT. This CDR3 contains 17 residues. CDR3 nucleotide sequence: TGTGCCAGCAGTGTGGCAGGAGGTTCTTTAGGGCGTGAAAAACTGTTTTTT. This translates into CASSVAGGSLGREKLFF.